This entry concerns a single T cell receptor (beta chain). The target antigen is unknown. A sample-barcoded 5' primer and a J-beta primer mix were used in a second PCR of roughly 7 to 12 cycles. TCRdb reprocessed the 5' RACE reads via MiXCR and lists one record per CDR3 protein. The sample shows 760,000 or so distinct CDR3 sequences, 20% to 25% of them seen only once. J gave up 5 bases and V 5 bases, and 5 bases lay outside the gene matches. Germline lookup yields CDR1 KGHDR and CDR2 SFDVKD. The CDR3 extends over 15 amino acids. This sample is drawn from a study of blood T cells in healthy people across ages. Whole-study results and caveats: Observed TCR beta diversity per million T cells went down as age went up. This fall followed a roughly linear course with age.

These data were also reused for a study on T cells of mothers and their children. That report notes: In each mother, TCR beta CDR3 reads exceeded 10 million; in each child, they numbered approximately 3 million.

The TCR sequence derives from a boy aged 5 to 17 in good health. The chain combines TRBV24-1 with TRBJ2-5, with 12 nucleotides matching TRBD1. The sample was blood. CDR3 nucleotides: TGTGCCACCAGTGCCAGGGACAGGGGGCAGGAGACCCAGTACTTC. The encoded protein is CATSARDRGQETQYF.